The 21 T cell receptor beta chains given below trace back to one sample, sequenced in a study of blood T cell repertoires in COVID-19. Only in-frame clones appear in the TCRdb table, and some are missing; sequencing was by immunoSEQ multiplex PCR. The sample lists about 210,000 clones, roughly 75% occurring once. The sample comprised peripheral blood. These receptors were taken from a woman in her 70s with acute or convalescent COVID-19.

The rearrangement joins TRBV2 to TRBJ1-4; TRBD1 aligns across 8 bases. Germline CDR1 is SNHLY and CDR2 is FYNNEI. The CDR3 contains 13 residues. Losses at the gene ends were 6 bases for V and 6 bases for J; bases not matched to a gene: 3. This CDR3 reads CASRGTGYEKLFF. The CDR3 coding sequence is TGTGCCAGCAGGGGGACAGGCTATGAAAAACTGTTTTTT.

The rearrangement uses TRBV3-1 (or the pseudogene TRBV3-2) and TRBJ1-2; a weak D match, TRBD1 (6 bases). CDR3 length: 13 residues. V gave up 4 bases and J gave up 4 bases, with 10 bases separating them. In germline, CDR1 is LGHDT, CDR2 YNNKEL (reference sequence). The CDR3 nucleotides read TGTGCCAGCAGCCCCAGGGGCTCCTATGGCTACACCTTC. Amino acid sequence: CASSPRGSYGYTF.

The CDR3 DNA reads TGTGCCACCCTGCGGTTGAACACTGAAGCTTTCTTT. Protein: CATLRLNTEAFF. The chain links TRBV30 to TRBJ1-1; D remains unclear. The V gene's germline CDR1 is GTSNPN and CDR2 SVGIG (reference sequence). This CDR3 region has 12 residues. Trimming left V 8 bases short and J 0 bases short, with 10 bases between.

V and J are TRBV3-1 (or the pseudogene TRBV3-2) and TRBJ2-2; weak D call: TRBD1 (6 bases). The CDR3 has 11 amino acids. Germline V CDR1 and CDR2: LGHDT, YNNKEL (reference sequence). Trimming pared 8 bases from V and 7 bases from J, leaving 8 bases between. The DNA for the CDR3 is TGTGCCAGCCGGACAGACGGGGAGCTGTTTTTT. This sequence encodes CASRTDGELFF.

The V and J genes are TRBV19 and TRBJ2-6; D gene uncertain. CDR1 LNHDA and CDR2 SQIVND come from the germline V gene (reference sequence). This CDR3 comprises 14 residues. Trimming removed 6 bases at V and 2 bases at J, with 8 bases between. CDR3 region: CASSADTGANVLTF. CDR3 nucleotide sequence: TGTGCCAGTAGCGCGGATACTGGGGCCAACGTCCTGACTTTC. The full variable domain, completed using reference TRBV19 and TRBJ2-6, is DGGITQSPKYLFRKEGQNVTLSCEQNLNHDAMYWYRQDPGQGLRLIYYSQIVNDFQKGDIAEGYSVSREKKESFPLTVTSAQKNPTAFYLCASSADTGANVLTFGAGSRLTVL.

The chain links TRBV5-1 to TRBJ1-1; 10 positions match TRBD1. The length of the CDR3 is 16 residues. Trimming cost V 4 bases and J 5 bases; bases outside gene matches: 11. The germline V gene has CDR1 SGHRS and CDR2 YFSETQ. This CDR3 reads CASSPTPAGQGTEAFF. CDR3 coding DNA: TGCGCCAGCAGCCCCACCCCCGCGGGACAGGGGACTGAAGCTTTCTTT.

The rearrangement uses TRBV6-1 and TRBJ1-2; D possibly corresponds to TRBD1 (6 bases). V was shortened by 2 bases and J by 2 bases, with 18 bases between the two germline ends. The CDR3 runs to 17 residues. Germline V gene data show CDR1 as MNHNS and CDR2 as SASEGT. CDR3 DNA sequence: TGTGCCAGCAGTGAATACTCGGTAACAGGGTGGAACTATGGCTACACCTTC. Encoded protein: CASSEYSVTGWNYGYTF.

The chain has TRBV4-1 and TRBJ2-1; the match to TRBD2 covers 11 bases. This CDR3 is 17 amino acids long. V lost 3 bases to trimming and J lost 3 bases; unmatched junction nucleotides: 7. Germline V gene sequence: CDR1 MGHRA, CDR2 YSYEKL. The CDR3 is CASSHELAGALYNEQFF. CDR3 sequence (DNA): TGCGCCAGCAGCCATGAACTAGCGGGGGCCCTCTACAATGAGCAGTTCTTC.

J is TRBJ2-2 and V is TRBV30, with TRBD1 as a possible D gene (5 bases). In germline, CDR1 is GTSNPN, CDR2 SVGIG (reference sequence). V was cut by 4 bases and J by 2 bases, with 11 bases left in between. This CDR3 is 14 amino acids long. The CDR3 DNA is TGTGCCTGGATCAGGGAAATTAACACCGGGGAGCTGTTTTTT. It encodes CAWIREINTGELFF.

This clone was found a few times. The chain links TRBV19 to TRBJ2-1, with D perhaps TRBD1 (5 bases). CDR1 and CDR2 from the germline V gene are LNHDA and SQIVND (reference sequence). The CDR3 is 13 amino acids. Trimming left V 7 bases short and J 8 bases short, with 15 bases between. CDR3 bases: TGTGCCAGTAATCAGGGCAACACCGATGAGCAGTTCTTC. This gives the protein CASNQGNTDEQFF.

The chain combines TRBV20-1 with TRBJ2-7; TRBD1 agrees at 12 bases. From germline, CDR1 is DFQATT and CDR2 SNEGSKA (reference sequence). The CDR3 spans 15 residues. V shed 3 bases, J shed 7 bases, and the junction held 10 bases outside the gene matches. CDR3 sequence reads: CSASSKGQGAREQYF. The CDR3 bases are TGCAGTGCTAGTAGTAAGGGACAGGGGGCGCGGGAGCAGTACTTC.

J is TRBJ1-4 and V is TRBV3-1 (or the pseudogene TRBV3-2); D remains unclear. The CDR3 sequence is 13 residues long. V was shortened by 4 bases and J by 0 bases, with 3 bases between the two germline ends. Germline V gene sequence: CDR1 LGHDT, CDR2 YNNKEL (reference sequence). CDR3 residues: CASSLSTNEKLFF. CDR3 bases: TGTGCCAGCAGCCTCTCAACTAATGAAAAACTGTTTTTT.

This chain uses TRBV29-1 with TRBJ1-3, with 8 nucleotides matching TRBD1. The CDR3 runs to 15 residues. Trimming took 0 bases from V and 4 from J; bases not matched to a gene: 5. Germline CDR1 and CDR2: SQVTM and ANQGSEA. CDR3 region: CSVEEPRGRGNTIYF. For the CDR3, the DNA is TGCAGCGTTGAAGAACCCAGGGGGCGGGGAAACACCATATATTTT. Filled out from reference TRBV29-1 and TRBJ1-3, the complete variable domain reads SAVISQKPSRDICQRGTSLTIQCQVDSQVTMMFWYRQQPGQSLTLIATANQGSEATYESGFVIDKFPISRPNLTFSTLTVSNMSPEDSSIYLCSVEEPRGRGNTIYFGEGSWLTVV.

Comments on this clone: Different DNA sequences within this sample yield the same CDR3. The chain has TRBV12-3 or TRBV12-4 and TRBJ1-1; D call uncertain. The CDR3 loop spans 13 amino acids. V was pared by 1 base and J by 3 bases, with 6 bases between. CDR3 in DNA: TGTGCCAGCAGTTTAGGGAGATACACTGAAGCTTTCTTT. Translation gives CASSLGRYTEAFF.

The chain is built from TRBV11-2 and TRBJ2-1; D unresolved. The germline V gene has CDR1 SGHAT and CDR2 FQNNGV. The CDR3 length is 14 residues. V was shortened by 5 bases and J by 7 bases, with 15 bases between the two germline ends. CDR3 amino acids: CASSLRSGRNEQFF. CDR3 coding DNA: TGTGCCAGCAGCCTCCGTTCTGGGCGAAATGAGCAGTTCTTC. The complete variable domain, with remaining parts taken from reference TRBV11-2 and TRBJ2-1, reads EAGVAQSPRYKIIEKRQSVAFWCNPISGHATLYWYQQILGQGPKLLIQFQNNGVVDDSQLPKDRFSAERLKGVDSTLKIQPAKLEDSAVYLCASSLRSGRNEQFFGPGTRLTVL.

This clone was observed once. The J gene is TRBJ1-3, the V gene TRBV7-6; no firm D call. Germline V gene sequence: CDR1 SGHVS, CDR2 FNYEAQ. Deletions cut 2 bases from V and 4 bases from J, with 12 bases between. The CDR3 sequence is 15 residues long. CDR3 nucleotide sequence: TGTGCCAGCAGCTTATCGCCAGGTCTAGGAAACACCATATATTTT. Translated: CASSLSPGLGNTIYF.

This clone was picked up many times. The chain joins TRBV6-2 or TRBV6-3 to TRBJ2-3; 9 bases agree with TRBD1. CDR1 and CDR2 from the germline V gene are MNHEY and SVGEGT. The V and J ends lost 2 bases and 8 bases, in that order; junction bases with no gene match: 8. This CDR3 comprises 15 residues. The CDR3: CASSYRQGEIGTQYF. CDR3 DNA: TGTGCCAGCAGTTACCGACAGGGGGAAATCGGTACGCAGTATTTT.

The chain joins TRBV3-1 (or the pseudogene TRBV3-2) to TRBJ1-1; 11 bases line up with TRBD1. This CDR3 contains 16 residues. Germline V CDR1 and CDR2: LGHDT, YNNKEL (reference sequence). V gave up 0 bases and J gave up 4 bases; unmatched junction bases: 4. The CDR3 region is CASSQDIGTGGTEAFF. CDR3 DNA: TGTGCCAGCAGCCAAGATATAGGGACAGGGGGCACTGAAGCTTTCTTT.

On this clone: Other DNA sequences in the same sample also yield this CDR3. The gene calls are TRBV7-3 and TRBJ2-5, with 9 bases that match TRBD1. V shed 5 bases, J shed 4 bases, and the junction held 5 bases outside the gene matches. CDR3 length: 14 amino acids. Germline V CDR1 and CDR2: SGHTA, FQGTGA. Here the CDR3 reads CASSPGQGRETQYF. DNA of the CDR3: TGTGCCAGCAGCCCGGGACAGGGTCGAGAGACCCAGTACTTC. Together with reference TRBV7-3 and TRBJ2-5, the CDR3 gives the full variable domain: GAGVSQTPSNKVTEKGKYVELRCDPISGHTALYWYRQSLGQGPEFLIYFQGTGAADDSGLPNDRFFAVRPEGSVSTLKIQRTERGDSAVYLCASSPGQGRETQYFGPGTRLLVL.

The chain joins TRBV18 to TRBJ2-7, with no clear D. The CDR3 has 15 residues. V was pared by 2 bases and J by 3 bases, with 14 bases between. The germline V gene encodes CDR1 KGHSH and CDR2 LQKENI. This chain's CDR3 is CASSPYVAVDYEQYF. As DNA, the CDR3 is TGTGCCAGCTCACCATACGTAGCTGTGGACTACGAGCAGTACTTC.

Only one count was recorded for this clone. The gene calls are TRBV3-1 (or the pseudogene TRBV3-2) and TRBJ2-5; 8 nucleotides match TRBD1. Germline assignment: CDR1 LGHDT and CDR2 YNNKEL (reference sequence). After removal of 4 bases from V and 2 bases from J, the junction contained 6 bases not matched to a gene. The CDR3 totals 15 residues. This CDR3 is CASSPGQVGQETQYF. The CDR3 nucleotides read TGTGCCAGCAGCCCGGGACAGGTGGGTCAAGAGACCCAGTACTTC.